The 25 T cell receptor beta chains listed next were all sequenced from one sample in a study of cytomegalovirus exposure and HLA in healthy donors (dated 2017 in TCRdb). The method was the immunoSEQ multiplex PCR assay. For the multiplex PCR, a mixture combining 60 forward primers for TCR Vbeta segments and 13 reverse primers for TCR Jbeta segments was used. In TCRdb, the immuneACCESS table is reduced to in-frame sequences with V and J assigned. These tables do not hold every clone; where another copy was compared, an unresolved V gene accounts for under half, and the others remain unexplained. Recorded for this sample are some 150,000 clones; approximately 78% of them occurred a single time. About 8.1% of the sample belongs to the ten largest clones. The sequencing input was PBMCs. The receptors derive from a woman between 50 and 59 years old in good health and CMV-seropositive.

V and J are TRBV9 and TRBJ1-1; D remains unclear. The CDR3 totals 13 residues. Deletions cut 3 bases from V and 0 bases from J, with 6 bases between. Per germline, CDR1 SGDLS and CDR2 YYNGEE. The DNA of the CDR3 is TGTGCCAGCAGCGCCCAGTTGAACACTGAAGCTTTCTTT. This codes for CASSAQLNTEAFF. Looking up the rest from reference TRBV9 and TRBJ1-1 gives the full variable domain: DSGVTQTPKHLITATGQRVTLRCSPRSGDLSVYWYQQSLDQGLQFLIQYYNGEERAKGNILERFSAQQFPDLHSELNLSSLELGDSALYFCASSAQLNTEAFFGQGTRLTVV.

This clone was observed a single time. The CDR3 region is CASSPISSTSGANVLTF. The CDR3 nucleotides read TGTGCCAGCTCACCGATCTCGTCGACTTCTGGGGCCAACGTCCTGACTTTC. The V gene is TRBV18, the J gene TRBJ2-6; no firm D call. This CDR3 contains 17 residues. The V and J ends lost 3 bases and 1 base respectively, with 13 bases between them. Germline V gene data show CDR1 as KGHSH and CDR2 as LQKENI. The variable domain in full, with the rest retrieved from reference TRBV18 and TRBJ2-6, is NAGVMQNPRHLVRRRGQEARLRCSPMKGHSHVYWYRQLPEEGLKFMVYLQKENIIDESGMPKERFSAEFPKEGPSILRIQQVVRGDSAAYFCASSPISSTSGANVLTFGAGSRLTVL.

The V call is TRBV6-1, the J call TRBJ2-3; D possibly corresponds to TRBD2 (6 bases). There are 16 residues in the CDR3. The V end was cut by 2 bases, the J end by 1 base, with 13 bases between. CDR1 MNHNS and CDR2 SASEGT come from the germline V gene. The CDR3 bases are TGTGCCAGCAGTGAACTTGGAGGGTTGGGCACAGATACGCAGTATTTT. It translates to CASSELGGLGTDTQYF.

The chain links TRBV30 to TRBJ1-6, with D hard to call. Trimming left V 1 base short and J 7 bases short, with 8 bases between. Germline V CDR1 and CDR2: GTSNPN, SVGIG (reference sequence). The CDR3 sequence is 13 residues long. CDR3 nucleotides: TGTGCCTGGAGTGGAGGATGGAATTCACCCCTCCACTTT. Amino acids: CAWSGGWNSPLHF.

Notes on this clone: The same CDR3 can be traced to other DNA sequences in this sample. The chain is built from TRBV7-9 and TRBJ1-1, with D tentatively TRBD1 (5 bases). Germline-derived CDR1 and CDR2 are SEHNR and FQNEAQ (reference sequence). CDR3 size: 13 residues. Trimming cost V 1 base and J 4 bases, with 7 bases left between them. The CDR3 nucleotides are TGTGCCAGCAGCTTAGAAGGGGCCACTGAAGCTTTCTTT. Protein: CASSLEGATEAFF.

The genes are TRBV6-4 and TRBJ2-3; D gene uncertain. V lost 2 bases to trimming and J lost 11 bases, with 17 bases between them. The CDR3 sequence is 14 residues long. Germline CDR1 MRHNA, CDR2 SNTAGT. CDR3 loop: CASSDTNRVPVQYF. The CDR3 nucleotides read TGTGCCAGCAGTGACACAAACCGTGTTCCTGTGCAGTATTTT.

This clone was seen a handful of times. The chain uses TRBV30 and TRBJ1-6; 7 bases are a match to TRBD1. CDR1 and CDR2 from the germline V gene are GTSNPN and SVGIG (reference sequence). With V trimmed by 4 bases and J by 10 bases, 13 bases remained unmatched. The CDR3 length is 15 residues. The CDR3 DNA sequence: TGTGCCTGGAAAGAAGGGGGCGCGATTGGGTCACCCCTCCACTTT. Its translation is CAWKEGGAIGSPLHF.

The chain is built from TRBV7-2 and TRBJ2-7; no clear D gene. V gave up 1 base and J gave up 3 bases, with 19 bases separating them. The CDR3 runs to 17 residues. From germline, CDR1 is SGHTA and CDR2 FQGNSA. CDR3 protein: CASSLVSSVYASYEQYF. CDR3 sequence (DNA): TGTGCCAGCAGCTTAGTAAGTTCTGTCTACGCAAGCTACGAGCAGTACTTC. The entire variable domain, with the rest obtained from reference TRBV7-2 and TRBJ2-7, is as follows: GAGVSQSPSNKVTEKGKDVELRCDPISGHTALYWYRQSLGQGLEFLIYFQGNSAPDKSGLPSDRFSAERTGGSVSTLTIQRTQQEDSAVYLCASSLVSSVYASYEQYFGPGTRLTVT.

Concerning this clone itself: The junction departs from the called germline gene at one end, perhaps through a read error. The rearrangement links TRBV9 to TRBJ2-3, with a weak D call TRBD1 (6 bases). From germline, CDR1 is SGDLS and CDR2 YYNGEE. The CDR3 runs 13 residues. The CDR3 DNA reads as TGTGCCAGCAGAACAGGGTTCCAAGATGCGCAGTATTTT. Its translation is CASRTGFQDAQYF. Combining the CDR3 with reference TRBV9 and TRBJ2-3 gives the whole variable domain DSGVTQTPKHLITATGQRVTLRCSPRSGDLSVYWYQQSLDQGLQFLIQYYNGEERAKGNILERFSAQQFPDLHSELNLSSLELGDSALYFCASRTGFQDAQYFGPGTRLTVL.

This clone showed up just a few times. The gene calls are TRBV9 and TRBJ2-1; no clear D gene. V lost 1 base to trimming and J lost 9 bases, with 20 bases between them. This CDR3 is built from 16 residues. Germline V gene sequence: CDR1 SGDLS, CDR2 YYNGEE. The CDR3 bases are TGTGCCAGCAGCGTAATCGCGACCGCCACGGGTAGTGAGCAGTTCTTC. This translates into CASSVIATATGSEQFF.

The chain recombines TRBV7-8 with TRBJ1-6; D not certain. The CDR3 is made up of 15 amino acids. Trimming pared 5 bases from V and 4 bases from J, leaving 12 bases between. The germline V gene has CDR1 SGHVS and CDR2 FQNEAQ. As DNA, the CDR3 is TGTGCCAGCAGCCCTCCGGGTTCTTATAATTCACCCCTCCACTTT. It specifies CASSPPGSYNSPLHF. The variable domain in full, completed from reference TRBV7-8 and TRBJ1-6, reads GAGVSQSPRYKVAKRGQDVALRCDPISGHVSLFWYQQALGQGPEFLTYFQNEAQLDKSGLPSDRFFAERPEGSVSTLKIQRTQQEDSAVYLCASSPPGSYNSPLHFGNGTRLTVT.

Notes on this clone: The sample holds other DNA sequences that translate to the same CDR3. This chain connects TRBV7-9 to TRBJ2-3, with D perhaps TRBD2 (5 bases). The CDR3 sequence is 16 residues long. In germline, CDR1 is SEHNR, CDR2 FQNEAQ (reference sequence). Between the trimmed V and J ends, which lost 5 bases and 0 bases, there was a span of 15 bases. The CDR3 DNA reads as TGTGCCAGCAGCCTATGGGTGGGCGGGAGCACAGATACGCAGTATTTT. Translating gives CASSLWVGGSTDTQYF.

The CDR3 is CASSVFGLEMDTQYF. In nucleotides, the CDR3 is TGTGCCAGCAGTGTTTTCGGACTAGAAATGGATACGCAGTATTTT. The chain joins TRBV2 to TRBJ2-3; 7 bases align to TRBD2. This CDR3 has 15 residues. Germline CDR1 reads SNHLY; CDR2 reads FYNNEI. Trimming cost V 4 bases and J 6 bases; bases outside gene matches: 10.

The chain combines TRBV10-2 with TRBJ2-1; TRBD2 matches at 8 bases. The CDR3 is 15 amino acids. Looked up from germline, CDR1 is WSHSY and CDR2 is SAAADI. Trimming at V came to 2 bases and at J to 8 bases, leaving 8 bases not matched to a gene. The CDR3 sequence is CASSEVAGRAYEQFF. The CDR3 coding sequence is TGCGCCAGCAGTGAGGTTGCCGGGAGGGCCTATGAGCAGTTCTTC.

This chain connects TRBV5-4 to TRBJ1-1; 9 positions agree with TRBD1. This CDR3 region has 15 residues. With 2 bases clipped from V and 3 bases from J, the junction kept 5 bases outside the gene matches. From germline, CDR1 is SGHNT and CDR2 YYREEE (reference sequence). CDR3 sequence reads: CASSFSGQGHTEAFF. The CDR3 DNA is TGTGCCAGCAGCTTTTCCGGACAGGGGCACACTGAAGCTTTCTTT.

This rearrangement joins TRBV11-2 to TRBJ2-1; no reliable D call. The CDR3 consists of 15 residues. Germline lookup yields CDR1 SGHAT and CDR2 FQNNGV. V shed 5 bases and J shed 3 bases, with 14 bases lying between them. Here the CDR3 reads CASSTPRGRYNEQFF. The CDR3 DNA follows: TGTGCCAGCAGCACCCCTCGAGGCCGCTACAATGAGCAGTTCTTC. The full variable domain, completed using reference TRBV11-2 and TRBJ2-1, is EAGVAQSPRYKIIEKRQSVAFWCNPISGHATLYWYQQILGQGPKLLIQFQNNGVVDDSQLPKDRFSAERLKGVDSTLKIQPAKLEDSAVYLCASSTPRGRYNEQFFGPGTRLTVL.

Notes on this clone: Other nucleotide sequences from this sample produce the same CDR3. Here the CDR3 DNA reads TGCGCCAGCAGCTTAGGGGACAGGCCCCACGAGCAGTACTTC. It codes for CASSLGDRPHEQYF. The chain employs TRBV5-1 and TRBJ2-7; 8 positions agree with TRBD1. V was pared by 2 bases and J by 5 bases, with 6 bases of the junction left unmatched. Germline values: CDR1 SGHRS, CDR2 YFSETQ. This CDR3 spans 14 amino acids.

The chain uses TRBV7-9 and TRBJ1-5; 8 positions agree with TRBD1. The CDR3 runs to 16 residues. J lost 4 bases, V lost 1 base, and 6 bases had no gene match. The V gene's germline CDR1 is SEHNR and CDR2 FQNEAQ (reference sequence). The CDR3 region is CASSLGTGSLNQPQHF. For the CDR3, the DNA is TGTGCCAGCAGCTTAGGGACAGGGTCCCTTAATCAGCCCCAGCATTTT.

CDR3 loop: CASSDPGTGGYTEAFF. CDR3 coding DNA: TGTGCCAGCAGCGACCCCGGGACAGGGGGCTACACTGAAGCTTTCTTT. J is TRBJ1-1 and V is TRBV9; TRBD1 matches 12 bases. J was trimmed by 3 bases and V by 3 bases; bases with no gene match: 6. The CDR3 is 16 amino acids. Germline lookup yields CDR1 SGDLS and CDR2 YYNGEE.

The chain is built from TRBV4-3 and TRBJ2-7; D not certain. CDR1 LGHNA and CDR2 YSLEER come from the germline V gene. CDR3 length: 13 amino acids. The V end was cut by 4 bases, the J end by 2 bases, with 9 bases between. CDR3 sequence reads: CASSPDTTYEQYF. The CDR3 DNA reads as TGCGCCAGCAGCCCCGATACTACCTACGAGCAGTACTTC.

As DNA, the CDR3 is TGTGCCAGCAGACGAACGACAGGGAGCGAGCAGTACTTC. This translates into CASRRTTGSEQYF. The V gene is TRBV7-9, the J gene TRBJ2-7, with TRBD1 identical over 7 bases. The CDR3 has 13 residues. Germline CDR1 is SEHNR and CDR2 is FQNEAQ (reference sequence). With 6 bases clipped from V and 6 bases from J, the junction kept 8 bases outside the gene matches.

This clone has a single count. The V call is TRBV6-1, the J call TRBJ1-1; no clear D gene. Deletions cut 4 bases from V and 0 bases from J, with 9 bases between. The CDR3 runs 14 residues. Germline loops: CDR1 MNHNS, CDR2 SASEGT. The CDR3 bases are TGTGCCAGCAGTGTCGGAGGACTGAACACTGAAGCTTTCTTT. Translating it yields CASSVGGLNTEAFF.

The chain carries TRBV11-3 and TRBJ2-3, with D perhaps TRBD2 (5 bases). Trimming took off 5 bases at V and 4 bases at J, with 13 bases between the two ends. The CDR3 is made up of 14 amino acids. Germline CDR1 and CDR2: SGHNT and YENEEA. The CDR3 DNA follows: TGTGCCAGCAGCCTTGGACTTTCCTCAGATACGCAGTATTTT. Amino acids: CASSLGLSSDTQYF.

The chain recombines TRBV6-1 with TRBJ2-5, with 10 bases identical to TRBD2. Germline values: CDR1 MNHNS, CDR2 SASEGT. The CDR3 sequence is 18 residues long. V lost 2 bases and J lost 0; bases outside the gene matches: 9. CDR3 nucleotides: TGTGCCAGCAGTGAATGGCTAGCGGGAGTTGGGTACCAAGAGACCCAGTACTTC. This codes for CASSEWLAGVGYQETQYF.

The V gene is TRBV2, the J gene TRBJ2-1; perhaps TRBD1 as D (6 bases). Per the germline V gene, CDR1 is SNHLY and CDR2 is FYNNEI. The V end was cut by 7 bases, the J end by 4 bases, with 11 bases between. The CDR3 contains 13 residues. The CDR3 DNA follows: TGTGCCAGCACGACGGACAGTTACAATGAGCAGTTCTTC. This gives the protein CASTTDSYNEQFF.